A single sample gave rise to the 30 T cell receptor beta chains below, sequenced in a study of blood T cell repertoires in COVID-19. Assay: immunoSEQ multiplex PCR; the TCRdb copy retains only in-frame clones and omits some. This table holds some 300,000 clones, 85% to 90% found once. Source material: PBMCs or T cells enriched from blood (not recorded which). All receptors derive from a woman aged 25 to 39 who had recovered from COVID-19.

V and J are TRBV5-1 and TRBJ1-6, with 7 bases aligning to TRBD1. This CDR3 has 15 residues. The germline CDR1 and CDR2 sequences are SGHRS and YFSETQ. The ends lost 3 bases at V and 9 bases at J; junction bases unmatched: 9. This CDR3 reads CASSSGDRYLSPLHF. The CDR3 DNA reads as TGCGCCAGCAGCTCGGGGGACAGATACCTTTCACCCCTCCACTTT.

CDR3 sequence reads: CASSQPGTSGRSIRNEQFF. CDR3 nucleotides: TGTGCCAGCAGTCAACCAGGGACTAGCGGGAGAAGTATTAGAAATGAGCAGTTCTTC. This sequence joins TRBV6-6 and TRBJ2-1, with 14 bases aligning to TRBD2. In germline, CDR1 is MNHNY, CDR2 SVGAGI (reference sequence). The CDR3 loop spans 19 amino acids. Trimming took 5 bases from V and 7 from J; bases not matched to a gene: 16.

This clone appeared a single time. This chain links TRBV7-8 with TRBJ1-5; 8 positions agree with TRBD1. The V gene's germline CDR1 is SGHVS and CDR2 FQNEAQ. The CDR3 is 23 residues long. V lost 5 bases and J lost 5; bases outside the gene matches: 32. CDR3 sequence reads: CASSQSLSLRQLKTGAWDQPQHF. CDR3 DNA: TGTGCCAGCAGCCAAAGTTTGTCCCTCCGGCAACTCAAGACAGGGGCGTGGGATCAGCCCCAGCATTTT.

The J gene is TRBJ2-3, the V gene TRBV28; the D gene is possibly TRBD2 (6 bases). The CDR3 runs 15 residues. Deletions cut 2 bases from V and 1 base from J, with 10 bases between. Germline lookup yields CDR1 MDHEN and CDR2 SYDVKM. CDR3: CASSLGGAGTDTQYF. In DNA form, the CDR3 reads TGTGCCAGCAGTTTAGGAGGGGCGGGCACAGATACGCAGTATTTT.

Turning to this clone: The same CDR3 can be traced to other DNA sequences in this sample. The chain has TRBV7-9 and TRBJ2-1; 8 positions agree with TRBD1. Unmatched junction bases numbered 2, after V lost 1 base and J lost 3 bases. The germline V gene has CDR1 SEHNR and CDR2 FQNEAQ (reference sequence). CDR3 length equals 15 residues. As DNA, the CDR3 is TGTGCCAGCAGCTTAGGACAGGGGAGCTACAATGAGCAGTTCTTC. It is translated as CASSLGQGSYNEQFF.

The V and J genes are TRBV27 and TRBJ1-2, with a weak D call TRBD1 (6 bases). In germline, CDR1 is MNHEY, CDR2 SMNVEV (reference sequence). The CDR3 sequence is 13 residues long. Trimming removed 6 bases from V and 6 bases from J, with 14 bases in between. This CDR3 is CASSRRGNDGYTF. The CDR3 region has the DNA TGTGCCAGCAGCCGAAGGGGGAACGATGGCTACACCTTC.

This chain joins TRBV5-4 and TRBJ2-3, with a weak D call TRBD1 (5 bases). Germline V gene sequence: CDR1 SGHNT, CDR2 YYREEE (reference sequence). V gave up 6 bases and J gave up 0 bases, with 11 bases separating them. This CDR3 contains 14 residues. CDR3 nucleotides: TGTGCCAGCACCTCTGGGGCTAGCACAGATACGCAGTATTTT. This translates into CASTSGASTDTQYF.

This chain joins TRBV4-3 and TRBJ1-3; 8 bases map to TRBD1. The CDR3 runs 15 residues. V gave up 1 base and J gave up 2 bases; unmatched junction bases: 1. The V gene's germline CDR1 is LGHNA and CDR2 YSLEER. The CDR3 here is CASSQAGGTGNTIYF. The CDR3 DNA reads TGCGCCAGCAGCCAAGCAGGGGGCACTGGAAACACCATATATTTT.

The chain recombines TRBV28 with TRBJ1-6; 12 bases fit TRBD1. The J segment lost 6 bases and the V segment lost 5 bases, leaving 8 bases of the junction unmatched. The CDR3 loop spans 17 amino acids. Per germline, CDR1 MDHEN and CDR2 SYDVKM. The CDR3 region is CASSDAGTGGTNSPLHF. CDR3 nucleotide sequence: TGTGCCAGCAGTGATGCCGGGACAGGGGGCACTAATTCACCCCTCCACTTT.

V and J are TRBV5-1 and TRBJ1-4; TRBD1 is a possible D gene (5 bases). CDR3 length equals 11 residues. V was clipped by 1 base and J by 10 bases, with 5 bases between them. Looked up from germline, CDR1 is SGHRS and CDR2 is YFSETQ. This CDR3 reads CASSLRGKLFF. DNA of the CDR3: TGCGCCAGCAGCTTGAGGGGAAAACTGTTTTTT.

The rearrangement joins TRBV19 to TRBJ2-7; TRBD1 aligns across 7 bases. The germline V gene encodes CDR1 LNHDA and CDR2 SQIVND (reference sequence). The CDR3 contains 14 residues. The junction had 6 bases not matched to a gene; V was cut back by 5 bases and J by 2 bases. The CDR3 region has the DNA TGTGCCAGTAGTTGGGGACAGAAAACCTACGAGCAGTACTTC. It codes for CASSWGQKTYEQYF.

V usage is TRBV5-5 and J usage is TRBJ1-2, with 7 positions matching TRBD1. V lost 3 bases to trimming and J lost 3 bases; unmatched junction nucleotides: 5. Germline assignment: CDR1 SGHKS and CDR2 YYEKEE (reference sequence). This CDR3 region has 14 residues. This CDR3 is CASSYSGTDYGYTF. For the CDR3, the DNA is TGTGCCAGCAGCTATTCCGGGACAGACTATGGCTACACCTTC.

The rearrangement joins TRBV30 to TRBJ2-7; the D gene is possibly TRBD1 (5 bases). The CDR3 totals 11 residues. Germline lookup yields CDR1 GTSNPN and CDR2 SVGIG (reference sequence). Trimming pared 5 bases from V and 3 bases from J, leaving 8 bases between. The CDR3 region is CAWDRVYEQYF. The CDR3 DNA sequence: TGTGCCTGGGACAGAGTCTACGAGCAGTACTTC.

The CDR3: CSVSISGQSQETQYF. The CDR3 coding sequence is TGCAGCGTCTCAATCTCCGGACAGAGCCAAGAGACCCAGTACTTC. J is TRBJ2-5 and V is TRBV29-1, with D maybe TRBD1 (6 bases). Germline-derived CDR1 and CDR2 are SQVTM and ANQGSEA. There are 15 residues in the CDR3. Trimming stripped 6 bases from V and 1 base from J, with 18 bases between.

The rearrangement uses TRBV12-3 or TRBV12-4 and TRBJ1-1; no reliable D call. V was pared by 7 bases and J by 5 bases, with 14 bases between. There are 13 residues in the CDR3. CDR3 amino acids: CASNLGRSTEAFF. In DNA, the CDR3 is TGTGCCAGCAACTTAGGGAGAAGTACTGAAGCTTTCTTT.

The chain carries TRBV28 and TRBJ2-4, with a tentative D call TRBD2 (6 bases). CDR3 size: 12 residues. Germline CDR1 is MDHEN and CDR2 is SYDVKM. Trimming left V 8 bases short and J 8 bases short, with 13 bases between. The CDR3 loop is CASGSTRDIQYF. CDR3 DNA: TGTGCCAGCGGCTCGACTAGAGACATTCAGTACTTC.

This clone appeared a few times. The chain joins TRBV19 to TRBJ2-7; 10 bases agree with TRBD2. The germline gives CDR1 LNHDA, CDR2 SQIVND (reference sequence). Trimming took 2 bases from V and 6 from J; bases not matched to a gene: 4. The CDR3 is made up of 14 amino acids. CDR3 coding DNA: TGTGCCAGTAGTATACGAGCGGGAGGGGTCGAGCAGTACTTC. It is translated as CASSIRAGGVEQYF.

V usage is TRBV5-1 and J usage is TRBJ2-1; the match to TRBD2 covers 11 bases. V shed 3 bases, J shed 4 bases, and the junction held 6 bases outside the gene matches. Germline CDR1 reads SGHRS; CDR2 reads YFSETQ. The CDR3 sequence is 16 residues long. The CDR3 nucleotides are TGCGCCAGCAGCTGGGTGACTAGCGGGGATTACAATGAGCAGTTCTTC. Protein product: CASSWVTSGDYNEQFF.

V gene TRBV5-4 combines with J gene TRBJ2-3; TRBD2 matches 11 bases. J lost 6 bases, V lost 4 bases, and 10 bases had no gene match. The V gene's germline CDR1 is SGHNT and CDR2 YYREEE (reference sequence). CDR3 length: 16 amino acids. The CDR3 coding sequence is TGTGCCAGCAGCCCCCCTAGCGGGAGGATGGGCGATACGCAGTATTTT. As protein: CASSPPSGRMGDTQYF.

This clone was observed a single time. The V call is TRBV19, the J call TRBJ2-2; TRBD2 matches at 12 bases. From germline, CDR1 is LNHDA and CDR2 SQIVND (reference sequence). V dropped 5 bases and J dropped 4; count of bases not matched to a gene: 5. This CDR3 is built from 16 residues. The CDR3 loop is CASSRLAGVTTGELFF. CDR3 DNA: TGTGCCAGTAGTCGACTAGCGGGAGTAACCACCGGGGAGCTGTTTTTT.

This chain connects TRBV7-6 to TRBJ2-7; perhaps TRBD1 as D (5 bases). This CDR3 comprises 17 residues. V shed 4 bases and J shed 7 bases, with 26 bases lying between them. In germline, CDR1 is SGHVS, CDR2 FNYEAQ. The DNA of the CDR3 is TGTGCCAGCAGCTGGAAACAGGAGCGTGGCCCTCTTGGAGAGCAGTACTTC. Protein: CASSWKQERGPLGEQYF.

V is TRBV18 and J is TRBJ2-7; 9 bases map to TRBD1. With 4 bases clipped from V and 0 bases from J, the junction kept 1 base outside the gene matches. The CDR3 loop spans 14 amino acids. CDR1 KGHSH and CDR2 LQKENI come from the germline V gene. The CDR3 reads CASSRQGDSYEQYF. The CDR3 coding sequence is TGTGCCAGCTCACGACAGGGGGACTCCTACGAGCAGTACTTC.

This sequence joins TRBV7-9 and TRBJ2-1, with 8 bases fitting TRBD2. The ends lost 1 base at V and 2 bases at J; junction bases unmatched: 4. The germline V gene encodes CDR1 SEHNR and CDR2 FQNEAQ (reference sequence). CDR3 length: 16 amino acids. CDR3 bases: TGTGCCAGCAGCTTAGTACTAGCGGATGCCTACAATGAGCAGTTCTTC. The encoded protein is CASSLVLADAYNEQFF. The entire variable domain, with the rest obtained from reference TRBV7-9 and TRBJ2-1, is as follows: DTGVSQNPRHKITKRGQNVTFRCDPISEHNRLYWYRQTLGQGPEFLTYFQNEAQLEKSRLLSDRFSAERPKGSFSTLEIQRTEQGDSAMYLCASSLVLADAYNEQFFGPGTRLTVL.

The genes are TRBV27 and TRBJ2-2; the D gene is possibly TRBD2 (5 bases). The germline CDR1 and CDR2 sequences are MNHEY and SMNVEV (reference sequence). Trimming left V 3 bases short and J 5 bases short, with 13 bases between. The CDR3 is 15 amino acids. The CDR3 region has the DNA TGTGCCAGCAGTTTCACTAGGACCGAAACCGGGGAGCTGTTTTTT. It specifies CASSFTRTETGELFF.

The chain carries TRBV5-1 and TRBJ2-1; D is ambiguous. Per the germline V gene, CDR1 is SGHRS and CDR2 is YFSETQ. CDR3 length equals 14 residues. V dropped 0 bases and J dropped 5 bases, with 9 bases sitting between them. This chain's CDR3 is CASSLVGQNNEQFF. The CDR3 coding sequence is TGCGCCAGCAGCTTGGTTGGGCAAAACAATGAGCAGTTCTTC.

V and J are TRBV2 and TRBJ1-1, with 7 bases matching TRBD1. The CDR3 extends over 13 amino acids. The germline gives CDR1 SNHLY, CDR2 FYNNEI. The trim removed 4 bases at V and 3 bases at J, leaving 2 bases unmatched. The CDR3, as DNA: TGTGCCAGCAGTGCCGACAGGGACACTGAAGCTTTCTTT. Protein sequence: CASSADRDTEAFF.

The chain uses TRBV28 and TRBJ2-7, with D perhaps matching TRBD2 (5 bases). The length of the CDR3 is 14 residues. Germline V gene data show CDR1 as MDHEN and CDR2 as SYDVKM. Between the trimmed V and J ends, which lost 2 bases and 5 bases, there was a span of 13 bases. As DNA, the CDR3 is TGTGCCAGCAGTTTACCGGGGTTTGGAGACGAGCAGTACTTC. It is translated as CASSLPGFGDEQYF.

V is TRBV30 and J is TRBJ1-2; D gene ambiguous. There are 15 residues in the CDR3. V gave up 1 base and J gave up 6 bases, with 18 bases separating them. The V gene's germline CDR1 is GTSNPN and CDR2 SVGIG (reference sequence). In DNA form, the CDR3 reads TGTGCCTGGAGTGACGGCCCTAGGGAGGCCGATGGCTACACCTTC. Translation: CAWSDGPREADGYTF.

Concerning this clone: The DNA is omitted, as the CDR3 cannot be located on it reliably, and the CDR3 follows TCRdb's listing. The genes are TRBV21-1 and TRBJ2-5; no check of the table's D call, TRBD2, against the DNA was made. TRBV21-1 is labeled a pseudogene. The CDR3 adds up to 20 amino acids, both ends counted. The CDR3 loop reads CASSKGWASGSGGSQETQYF.

There are a few counts of this clone. V is TRBV7-9 and J is TRBJ1-2; D may be TRBD1 (5 bases). The CDR3 runs 13 residues. V shed 1 base and J shed 4 bases, with 7 bases lying between them. Per the germline V gene, CDR1 is SEHNR and CDR2 is FQNEAQ (reference sequence). In DNA, the CDR3 is TGTGCCAGCAGCTTAGGACAGATCTATGGCTACACCTTC. Translated, it gives CASSLGQIYGYTF.